This is a list of T cell receptor beta chains from one sample in a study of cytotoxic CD8 clonotypes in ibrutinib-treated CLL. Profiled with immunoSEQ multiplex PCR; TCRdb holds only in-frame clones, not every one. The table lists about 7,600 clones, 65% to 85% of them singletons, with over 3.5% in the top ten. The sample here was PBMCs, taken before ibrutinib treatment. These receptors were taken from a human donor with chronic lymphocytic leukemia. Both conserved end residues are part of each CDR3. Fields, in order: J gene, D gene, V gene, clone size, CDR3 DNA, CDR3 protein. A D gene is named only where the DNA matches it firmly. Size values are once, few and many counts, or a class for expanded clones, and some rows have none.

TRBJ2-1,.,TRBV4-3,.,TGCGCCAGCAGCCCCTTATGGGAACTAGCAAAAGTGAATGAGCAGTTCTTC,CASSPLWELAKVNEQFF
TRBJ1-3,TRBD1,TRBV7-8,.,TGTGCCAGCAGCTTAGCCGGACAGGGAGGAAACACCATATATTTT,CASSLAGQGGNTIYF
TRBJ2-7,.,TRBV5-1,.,TGCGCCAGCAGCTTGGCCCGACAGGCCGGCGAGCAGTACTTC,CASSLARQAGEQYF
TRBJ2-3,TRBD2,TRBV7-2,once,TGTGCCAGCAGTACCCCCAGAGCGGGGGGCAGCACAGATACGCAGTATTTT,CASSTPRAGGSTDTQYF
TRBJ2-1,.,TRBV7-3,.,TGTGCCAGCAGCGGGATGAACAATGAGCAGTTCTTC,CASSGMNNEQFF
TRBJ2-7,.,TRBV6-1,.,TGTGCCAGCAGTGACCCCCCCACCTACGAGCAGTACTTC,CASSDPPTYEQYF
TRBJ2-6,.,TRBV6-4,.,TGTGCCAGCAGTGAAGGGGCTGGGGCCAACGTCCTGACTTTC,CASSEGAGANVLTF
TRBJ2-7,TRBD1,TRBV11-1,.,TGTGCCAGCAGGGTTAGCCAGGGGGCCTACGAGCAGTACTTC,CASRVSQGAYEQYF
TRBJ1-1,TRBD1,TRBV28,.,TGTGCCACCTCTTACAGGGGGCACACTGAAGCTTTCTTT,CATSYRGHTEAFF
TRBJ1-1,.,TRBV6-5,.,TGTGCCAGCAGTCAGAGGCAGCTGAACACTGAAGCTTTCTTT,CASSQRQLNTEAFF
TRBJ2-3,TRBD1,TRBV7-8,.,TGTGCCAGCAGCTTAGGGACAGGGTTTAGAGATACGCAGTATTTT,CASSLGTGFRDTQYF
TRBJ2-2,.,TRBV5-1,few,TGCGCCAGCAGCAAACAGGGTTGGGGAACCGGGGAGCTGTTTTTT,CASSKQGWGTGELFF
TRBJ2-7,.,TRBV5-1,.,TGCGCCAGCAGCATCGGACTGGGATACGAGCAGTACTTC,CASSIGLGYEQYF
TRBJ2-5,.,TRBV7-2,.,TGTGCCAGCAGTCGACAGCAAGAGACCCAGTACTTC,CASSRQQETQYF
TRBJ2-1,TRBD2,TRBV7-9,once,TGTGCCAGCAGCCCTCCTAGCGGGAGGGCCCGTGAGCAGTTCTTC,CASSPPSGRAREQFF
TRBJ1-3,.,TRBV11-3,.,TGTGCCAGCAGCCCACAGGCATCCTCTGGAAACACCATATATTTT,CASSPQASSGNTIYF
TRBJ2-3,.,TRBV9,once,TGTGCCAGCAGCCCACCCGGGGCGGATACGCAGTATTTT,CASSPPGADTQYF
TRBJ1-5,TRBD1,TRBV10-3,.,TGTGCCATCAGTGAGAGTTATGGGACAGGGGGACAGCCCCAGCATTTT,CAISESYGTGGQPQHF
TRBJ1-2,TRBD1,TRBV7-9,.,TGTGCCAGCAGCTACCCGACAGGGGCTCTCACCTTC,CASSYPTGALTF
TRBJ1-1,.,TRBV7-2,.,TGTGCCAGCAGCCCCGGGGGGGGTAGGCACACTGAAGCTTTCTTT,CASSPGGGRHTEAFF
TRBJ2-1,TRBD1,TRBV6-5,.,TGTGCCAGCAGACGGGACAGGGACGCCTACAATGAGCAGTTCTTC,CASRRDRDAYNEQFF
TRBJ1-3,.,TRBV7-8,.,TGTGCCAGCAGCTCCAGAACACACTCTGGAAACACCATATATTTT,CASSSRTHSGNTIYF
TRBJ1-4,.,TRBV4-2,few,TGTGCCAGCAGCCCCAGGACCCAAACAACTAATGAAAAACTGTTTTTT,CASSPRTQTTNEKLFF
TRBJ2-7,.,TRBV29-1,.,TGCAGCGTTGCGTCCGGGACCGCCTCCTACGAGCAGTACTTC,CSVASGTASYEQYF
TRBJ2-7,.,TRBV18,.,TGTGCCAGCTCACCACAGGGGGGGGATTACGAGCAGTACTTC,CASSPQGGDYEQYF
TRBJ1-2,.,TRBV15,.,TGTGCCACCAGCAGAGGGACAGCCAACTATGGCTACACCTTC,CATSRGTANYGYTF
TRBJ2-6,.,TRBV15,.,TGTGCCACCAGCAGAGATCGGGCGGGGTATGGGGCCAACGTCCTGACTTTC,CATSRDRAGYGANVLTF